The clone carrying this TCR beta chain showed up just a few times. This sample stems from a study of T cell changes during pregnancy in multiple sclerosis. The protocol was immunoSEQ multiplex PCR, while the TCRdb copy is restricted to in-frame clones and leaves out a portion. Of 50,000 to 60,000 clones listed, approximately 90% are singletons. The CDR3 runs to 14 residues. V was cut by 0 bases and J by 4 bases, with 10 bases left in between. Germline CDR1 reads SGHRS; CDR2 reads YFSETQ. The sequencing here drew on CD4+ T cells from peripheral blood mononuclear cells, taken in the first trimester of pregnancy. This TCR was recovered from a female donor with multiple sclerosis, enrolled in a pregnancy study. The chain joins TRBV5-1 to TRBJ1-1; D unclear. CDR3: CASSLDGTVTEAFF. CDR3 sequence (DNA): TGCGCCAGCAGCTTGGATGGTACAGTCACTGAAGCTTTCTTT.